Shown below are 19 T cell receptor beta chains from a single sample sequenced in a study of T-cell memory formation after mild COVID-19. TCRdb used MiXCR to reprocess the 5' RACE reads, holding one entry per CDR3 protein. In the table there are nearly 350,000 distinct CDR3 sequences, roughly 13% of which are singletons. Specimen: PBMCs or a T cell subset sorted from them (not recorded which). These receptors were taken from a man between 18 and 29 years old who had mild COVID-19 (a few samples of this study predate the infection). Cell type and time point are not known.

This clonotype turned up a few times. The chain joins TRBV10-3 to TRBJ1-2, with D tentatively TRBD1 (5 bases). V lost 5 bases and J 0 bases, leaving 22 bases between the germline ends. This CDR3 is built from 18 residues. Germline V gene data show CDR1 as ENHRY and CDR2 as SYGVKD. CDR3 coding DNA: TGTGCCATCAGTCCCTATGGGGACCGAGGGGAGTCTAACTATGGCTACACCTTC. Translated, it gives CAISPYGDRGESNYGYTF.

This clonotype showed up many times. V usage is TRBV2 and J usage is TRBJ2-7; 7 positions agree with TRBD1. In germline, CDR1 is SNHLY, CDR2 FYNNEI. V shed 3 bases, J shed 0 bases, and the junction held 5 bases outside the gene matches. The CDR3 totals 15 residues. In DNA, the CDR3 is TGTGCCAGCAGTGAGGGACAGCTGGCCTCCTACGAGCAGTACTTC. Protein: CASSEGQLASYEQYF.

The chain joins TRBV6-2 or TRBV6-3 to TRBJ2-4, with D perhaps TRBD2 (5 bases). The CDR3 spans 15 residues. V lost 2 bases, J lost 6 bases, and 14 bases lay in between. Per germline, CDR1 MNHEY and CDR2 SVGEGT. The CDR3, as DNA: TGTGCCAGCAGTTACCTGGGAAGTGGGAGAAACATTCAGTACTTC. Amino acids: CASSYLGSGRNIQYF.

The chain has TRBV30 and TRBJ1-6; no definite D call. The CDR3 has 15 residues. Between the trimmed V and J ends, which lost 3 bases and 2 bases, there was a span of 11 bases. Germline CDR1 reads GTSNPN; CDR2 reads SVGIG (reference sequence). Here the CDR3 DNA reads TGTGCCTGGAGATTTGTGACAACCTATAATTCACCCCTCCACTTT. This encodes CAWRFVTTYNSPLHF. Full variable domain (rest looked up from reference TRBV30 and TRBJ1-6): SQTIHQWPATLVQPVGSPLSLECTVEGTSNPNLYWYRQAAGRGLQLLFYSVGIGQISSEVPQNLSASRPQDRQFILSSKKLLLSDSGFYLCAWRFVTTYNSPLHFGNGTRLTVT.

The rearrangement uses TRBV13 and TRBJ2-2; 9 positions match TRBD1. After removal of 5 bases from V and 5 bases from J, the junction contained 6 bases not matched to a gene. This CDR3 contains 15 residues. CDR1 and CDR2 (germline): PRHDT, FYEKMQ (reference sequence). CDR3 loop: CASSPGDRETGELFF. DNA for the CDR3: TGTGCCAGCAGCCCGGGGGACAGGGAGACCGGGGAGCTGTTTTTT. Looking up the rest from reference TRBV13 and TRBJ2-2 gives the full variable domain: AAGVIQSPRHLIKEKRETATLKCYPIPRHDTVYWYQQGPGQDPQFLISFYEKMQSDKGSIPDRFSAQQFSDYHSELNMSSLELGDSALYFCASSPGDRETGELFFGEGSRLTVL.

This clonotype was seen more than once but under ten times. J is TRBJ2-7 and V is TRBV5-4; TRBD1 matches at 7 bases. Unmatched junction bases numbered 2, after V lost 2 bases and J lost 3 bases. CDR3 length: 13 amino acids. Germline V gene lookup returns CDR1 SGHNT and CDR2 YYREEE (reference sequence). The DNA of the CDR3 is TGTGCCAGCAGCTTTCAGGGGGACTACGAGCAGTACGTC. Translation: CASSFQGDYEQYV.

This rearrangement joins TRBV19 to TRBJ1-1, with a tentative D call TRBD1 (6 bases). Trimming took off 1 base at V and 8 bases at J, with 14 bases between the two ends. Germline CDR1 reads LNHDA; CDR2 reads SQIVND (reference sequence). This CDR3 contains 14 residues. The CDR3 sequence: CASSIGAGTLEAFF. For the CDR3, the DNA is TGTGCCAGTAGTATAGGGGCCGGGACACTCGAAGCTTTCTTT.

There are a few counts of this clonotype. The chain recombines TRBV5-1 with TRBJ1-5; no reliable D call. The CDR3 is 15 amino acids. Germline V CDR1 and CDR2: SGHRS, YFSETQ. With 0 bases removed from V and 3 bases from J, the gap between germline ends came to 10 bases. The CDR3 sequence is CASSLAGHPNQPQHF. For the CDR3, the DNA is TGCGCCAGCAGCTTGGCCGGCCATCCCAATCAGCCCCAGCATTTT.

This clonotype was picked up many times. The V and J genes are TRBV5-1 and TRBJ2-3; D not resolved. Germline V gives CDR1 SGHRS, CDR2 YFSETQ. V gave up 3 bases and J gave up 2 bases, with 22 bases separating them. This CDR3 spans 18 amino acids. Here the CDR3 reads CASSWKKGKIKLTDTQYF. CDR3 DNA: TGCGCCAGCAGCTGGAAAAAGGGCAAAATTAAACTCACAGATACGCAGTATTTT.

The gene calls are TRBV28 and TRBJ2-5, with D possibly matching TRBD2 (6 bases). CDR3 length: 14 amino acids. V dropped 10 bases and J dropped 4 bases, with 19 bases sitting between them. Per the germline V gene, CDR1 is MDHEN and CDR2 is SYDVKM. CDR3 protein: CATAGGQGGETQYF. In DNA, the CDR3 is TGTGCCACCGCGGGTGGGCAGGGAGGAGAGACCCAGTACTTC.

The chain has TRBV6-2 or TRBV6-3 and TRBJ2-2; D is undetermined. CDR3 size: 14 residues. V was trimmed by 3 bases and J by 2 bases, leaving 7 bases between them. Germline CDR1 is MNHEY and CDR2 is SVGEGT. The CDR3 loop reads CASSYYPNTGELFF. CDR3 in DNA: TGTGCCAGCAGTTATTACCCAAACACCGGGGAGCTGTTTTTT.

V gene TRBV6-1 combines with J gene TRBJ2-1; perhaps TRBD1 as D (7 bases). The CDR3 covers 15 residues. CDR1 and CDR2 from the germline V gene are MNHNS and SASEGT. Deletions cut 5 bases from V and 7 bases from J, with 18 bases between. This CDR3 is CASSPRAAGGNEQFF. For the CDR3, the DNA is TGTGCCAGCAGTCCCCGGGCGGCAGGGGGGAATGAGCAGTTCTTC.

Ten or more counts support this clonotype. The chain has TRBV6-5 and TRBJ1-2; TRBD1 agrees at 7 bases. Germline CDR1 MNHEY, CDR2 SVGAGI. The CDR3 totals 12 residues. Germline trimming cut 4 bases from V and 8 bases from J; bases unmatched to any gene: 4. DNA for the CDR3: TGTGCCAGCAGTTCGACAGGGCGCGGCTACACCTTC. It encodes CASSSTGRGYTF.

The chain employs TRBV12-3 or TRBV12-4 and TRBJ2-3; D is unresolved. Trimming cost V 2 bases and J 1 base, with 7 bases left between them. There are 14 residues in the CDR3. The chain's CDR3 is CASSLIRGTDTQYF. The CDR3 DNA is TGTGCCAGCAGTTTAATCCGGGGCACAGATACGCAGTATTTT.

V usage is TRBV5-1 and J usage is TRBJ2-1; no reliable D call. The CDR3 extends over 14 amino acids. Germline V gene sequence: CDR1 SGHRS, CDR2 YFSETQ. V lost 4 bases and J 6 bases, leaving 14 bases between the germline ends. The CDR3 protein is CASSPRREGNEQFF. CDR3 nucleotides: TGCGCCAGCAGCCCCCGTAGGGAAGGCAATGAGCAGTTCTTC. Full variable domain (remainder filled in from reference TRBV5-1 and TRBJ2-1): KAGVTQTPRYLIKTRGQQVTLSCSPISGHRSVSWYQQTPGQGLQFLFEYFSETQRNKGNFPGRFSGRQFSNSRSEMNVSTLELGDSALYLCASSPRREGNEQFFGPGTRLTVL.

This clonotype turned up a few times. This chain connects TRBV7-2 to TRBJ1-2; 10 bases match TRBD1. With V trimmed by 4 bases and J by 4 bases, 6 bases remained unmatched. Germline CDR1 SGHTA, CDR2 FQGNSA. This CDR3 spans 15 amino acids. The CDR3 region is CASSSQTGGFYGYTF. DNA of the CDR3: TGTGCCAGCAGCTCTCAGACAGGGGGCTTCTATGGCTACACCTTC.

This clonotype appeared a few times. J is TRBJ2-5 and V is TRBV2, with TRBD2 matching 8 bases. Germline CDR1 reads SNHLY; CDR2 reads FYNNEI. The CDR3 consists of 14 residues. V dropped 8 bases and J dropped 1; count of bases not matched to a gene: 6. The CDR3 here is CASLERGFQETQYF. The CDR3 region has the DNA TGTGCCAGCCTGGAGCGGGGGTTCCAAGAGACCCAGTACTTC.

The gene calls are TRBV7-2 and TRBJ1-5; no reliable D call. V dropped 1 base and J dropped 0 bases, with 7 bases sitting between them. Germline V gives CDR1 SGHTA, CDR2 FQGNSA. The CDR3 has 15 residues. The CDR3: CASSLVLNSNQPQHF. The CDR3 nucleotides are TGTGCCAGCAGCTTAGTACTCAATAGCAATCAGCCCCAGCATTTT.

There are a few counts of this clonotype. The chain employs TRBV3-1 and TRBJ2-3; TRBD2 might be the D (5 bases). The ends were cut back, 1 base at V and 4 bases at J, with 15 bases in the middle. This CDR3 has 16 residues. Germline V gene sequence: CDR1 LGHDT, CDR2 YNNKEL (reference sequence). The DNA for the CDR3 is TGTGCCAGCAGCCAAGGATCCGGGGTGCGGTCAGATACGCAGTATTTT. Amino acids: CASSQGSGVRSDTQYF.